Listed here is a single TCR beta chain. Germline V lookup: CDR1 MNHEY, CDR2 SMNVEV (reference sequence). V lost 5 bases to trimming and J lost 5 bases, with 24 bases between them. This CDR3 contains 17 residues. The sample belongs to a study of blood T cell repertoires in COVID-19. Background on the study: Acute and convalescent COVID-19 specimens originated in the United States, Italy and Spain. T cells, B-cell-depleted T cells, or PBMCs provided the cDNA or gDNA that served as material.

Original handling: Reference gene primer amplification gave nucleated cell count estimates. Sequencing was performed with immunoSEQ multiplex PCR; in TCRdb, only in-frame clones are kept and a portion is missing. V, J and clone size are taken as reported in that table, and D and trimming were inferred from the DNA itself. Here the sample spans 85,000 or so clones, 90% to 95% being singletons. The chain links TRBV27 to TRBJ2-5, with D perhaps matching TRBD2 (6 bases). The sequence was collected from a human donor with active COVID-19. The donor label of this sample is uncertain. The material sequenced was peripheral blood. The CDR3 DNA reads TGTGCCAGCAGTCAGAACATGGGTCCGAGAGGAGGGGAGACCCAGTACTTC. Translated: CASSQNMGPRGGETQYF.